The present T cell receptor beta chain was sequenced within a study of cytomegalovirus exposure and HLA in healthy donors. The wider study: The same platform used for the 500 to 850 first-cohort repertoires was also used for the 95 to 150 validation repertoires, as a later analysis reported.

The data were produced by immunoSEQ multiplex PCR, yet TCRdb's version contains in-frame clones alone and is incomplete. Of under 200,000 clones in the sample, 85% to 90% were seen once. The CDR3 extends over 14 amino acids. From germline, CDR1 is LNHDA and CDR2 SQIVND (reference sequence). V was cut by 7 bases and J by 6 bases, with 16 bases left in between. While the first cohort had 700 or so subjects, the donors belonged to the separate validation cohort of over a hundred subjects. What was sequenced was PBMCs. This clonotype originated in a man aged 18 to 30 in good health and CMV-seropositive. This sequence joins TRBV19 and TRBJ1-5, with D perhaps TRBD1 (6 bases). In nucleotides, the CDR3 is TGTGCCAGTACGATTCAGGGGTCCCGTCAGCCCCAGCATTTT. Protein product: CASTIQGSRQPQHF.